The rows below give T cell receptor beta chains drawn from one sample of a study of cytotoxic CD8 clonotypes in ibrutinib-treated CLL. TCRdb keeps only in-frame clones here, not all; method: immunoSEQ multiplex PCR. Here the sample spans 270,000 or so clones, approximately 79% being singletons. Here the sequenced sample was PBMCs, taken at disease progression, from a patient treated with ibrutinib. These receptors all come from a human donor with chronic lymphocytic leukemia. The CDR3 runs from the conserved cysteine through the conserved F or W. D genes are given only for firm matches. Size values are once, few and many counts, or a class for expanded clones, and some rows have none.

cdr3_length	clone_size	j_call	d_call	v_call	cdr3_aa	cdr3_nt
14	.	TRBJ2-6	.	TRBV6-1	CASNPGPGANVLTF	TGTGCCTCTAACCCGGGTCCCGGGGCCAACGTCCTGACTTTC
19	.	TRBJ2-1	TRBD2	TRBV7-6	CASSLGYKSGKLEYNEQFF	TGTGCCAGCAGCTTAGGGTACAAAAGCGGGAAATTGGAGTACAATGAGCAGTTCTTC
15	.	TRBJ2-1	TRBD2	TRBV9	CASSVAGGPVVEQFF	TGTGCCAGCAGCGTAGCGGGGGGGCCTGTAGTTGAGCAGTTCTTC
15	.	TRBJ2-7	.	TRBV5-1	CASSKEGSIYNEQYF	TGCGCCAGCAGCAAAGAAGGTTCCATTTATAACGAGCAGTACTTC
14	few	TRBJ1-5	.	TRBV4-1	CASSQDGTDQPQHF	TGCGCCAGCAGCCAAGATGGCACGGATCAGCCCCAGCATTTT
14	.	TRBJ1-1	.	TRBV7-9	CASSFGGAYTEAFF	TGTGCCAGCAGCTTTGGGGGGGCATACACTGAAGCTTTCTTT
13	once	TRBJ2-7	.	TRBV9	CASSVGQPGEQYF	TGTGCCAGCAGCGTAGGTCAACCAGGCGAGCAGTACTTC
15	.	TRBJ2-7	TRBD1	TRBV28	CASSLGDSNSYEQYF	TGTGCCAGCAGTTTAGGGGACAGTAACTCCTACGAGCAGTACTTC
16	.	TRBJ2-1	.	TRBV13	CASSSRLGLPYNEQFF	TGTGCCAGCAGCTCAAGACTGGGACTTCCCTACAATGAGCAGTTCTTC
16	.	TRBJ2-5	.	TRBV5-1	CASSPQPQGSQETQYF	TGCGCCAGCAGCCCCCAGCCCCAGGGGTCTCAAGAGACCCAGTACTTC
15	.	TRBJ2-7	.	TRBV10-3	CAIPGGEPTKDEQYF	TGTGCCATTCCCGGAGGAGAACCAACAAAGGACGAGCAGTACTTC
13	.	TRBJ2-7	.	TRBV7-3	CASSLTYSYEQYF	TGTGCCAGCAGCTTGACCTACTCCTACGAGCAGTACTTC
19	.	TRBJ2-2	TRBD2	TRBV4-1	CASSQPGLAGGTNTGELFF	TGCGCCAGCAGCCAACCGGGACTAGCGGGGGGAACGAACACCGGGGAGCTGTTTTTT
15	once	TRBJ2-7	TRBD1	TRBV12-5	CASGHDRGNPYEQYF	TGTGCTAGTGGACATGACAGGGGCAACCCCTACGAGCAGTACTTC
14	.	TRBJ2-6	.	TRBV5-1	CASSLDPGANVLTF	TGCGCCAGCAGCTTGGATCCTGGGGCCAACGTCCTGACTTTC
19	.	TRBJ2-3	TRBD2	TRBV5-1	CASSTSGRALGSSTDTQYF	TGCGCCAGCAGCACTAGCGGGAGGGCCCTAGGTTCTAGCACAGATACGCAGTATTTT
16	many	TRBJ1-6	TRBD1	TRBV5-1	CASSLGGQGYNSPLHF	TGCGCCAGCAGCTTGGGTGGACAGGGATATAATTCACCCCTCCACTTT
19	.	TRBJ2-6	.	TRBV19	CASSIGRGLGFSGANVLTF	TGTGCCAGTAGTATAGGCCGGGGCCTAGGGTTCTCTGGGGCCAACGTCCTGACTTTC
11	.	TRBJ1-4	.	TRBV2	CASSERHKLFF	TGTGCCAGCAGTGAAAGACACAAACTGTTTTTT
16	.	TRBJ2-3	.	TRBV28	CASSRPGGSSTDTQYF	TGTGCCAGCAGTCGCCCTGGCGGTTCTAGCACAGATACGCAGTATTTT
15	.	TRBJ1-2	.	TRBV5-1	CASSLVTAGSYGYTF	TGCGCCAGCAGCTTGGTGACTGCAGGGTCCTATGGCTACACCTTC
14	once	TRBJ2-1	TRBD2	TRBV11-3	CASSLTGLDNEQFF	TGTGCCAGCAGCTTAACGGGACTAGACAATGAGCAGTTCTTC
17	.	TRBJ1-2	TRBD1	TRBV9	CASNPGGQGARNYGYTF	TGTGCCAGCAACCCGGGGGGACAGGGGGCCCGTAACTATGGCTACACCTTC
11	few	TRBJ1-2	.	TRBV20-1	CSARDQNGYTF	TGCAGTGCTAGAGATCAGAATGGCTACACCTTC
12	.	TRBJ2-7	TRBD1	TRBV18	CASSPGTGAQYF	TGTGCCAGCTCACCCGGGACAGGGGCCCAGTACTTC
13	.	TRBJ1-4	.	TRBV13	CASSLQWEEKLFF	TGTGCCAGCAGCTTACAGTGGGAGGAAAAACTGTTTTTT
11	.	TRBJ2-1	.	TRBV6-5	CASTRGGEQFF	TGTGCCAGCACGAGGGGGGGTGAGCAGTTCTTC
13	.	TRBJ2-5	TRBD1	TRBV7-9	CASSLGTGDSQYF	TGTGCCAGCAGCTTAGGTACAGGGGATTCCCAGTACTTC
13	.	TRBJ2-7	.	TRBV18	CASSPTPHYEQYF	TGTGCCAGCTCACCAACCCCCCACTACGAGCAGTACTTC
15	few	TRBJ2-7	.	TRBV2	CASSSGPGGTYEQYF	TGTGCCAGCAGTTCGGGGCCGGGGGGCACCTACGAGCAGTACTTC
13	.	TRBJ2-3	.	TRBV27	CASSFHPSDTQYF	TGTGCCAGCAGTTTTCACCCCTCAGATACGCAGTATTTT
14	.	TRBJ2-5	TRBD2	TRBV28	CASSTSGIGRTQYF	TGTGCCAGCAGTACAAGCGGGATCGGTAGGACCCAGTACTTC
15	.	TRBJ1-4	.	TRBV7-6	CASSLSGRRNEKLFF	TGTGCCAGCAGCTTGTCGGGTAGGAGGAATGAAAAACTGTTTTTT
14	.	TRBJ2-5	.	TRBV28	CASRWQGRQETQYF	TGTGCCAGCAGGTGGCAGGGCCGGCAAGAGACCCAGTACTTC
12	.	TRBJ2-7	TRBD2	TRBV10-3	CATTAGDYEQYF	TGTGCCACAACAGCGGGGGACTACGAGCAGTACTTC
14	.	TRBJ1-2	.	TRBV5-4	CASSRVTDNYGYTF	TGTGCCAGCAGCCGGGTGACGGATAACTATGGCTACACCTTC
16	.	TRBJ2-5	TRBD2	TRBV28	CASSLPGHGGAETQYF	TGTGCCAGCAGTTTGCCGGGACACGGGGGGGCCGAGACCCAGTACTTC
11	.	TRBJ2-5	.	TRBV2	CASSDGETQYF	TGTGCCAGCAGTGATGGAGAGACCCAGTACTTC
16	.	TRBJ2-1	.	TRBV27	CASSLSRMGARYEQFF	TGTGCCAGCAGTTTATCGCGAATGGGGGCGAGGTATGAGCAGTTCTTC
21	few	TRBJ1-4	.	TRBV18	CASSPLSEPLIGAATNEKLFF	TGTGCCAGCTCACCACTTTCGGAACCCTTAATAGGAGCAGCAACTAATGAAAAACTGTTTTTT
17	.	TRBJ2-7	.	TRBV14	CASSQLSLGRSGYEQYF	TGTGCCAGCAGCCAACTGTCTCTGGGGAGAAGCGGCTACGAGCAGTACTTC
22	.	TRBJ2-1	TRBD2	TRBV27	CASSLYGGERLAGGSSYNEQFF	TGTGCCAGCAGTTTATACGGAGGGGAGAGACTAGCGGGAGGGAGCTCCTACAATGAGCAGTTCTTC
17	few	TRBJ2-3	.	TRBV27	CASSLRLTSSYTDTQYF	TGTGCCAGCAGTTTACGCCTAACTAGCTCTTACACAGATACGCAGTATTTT
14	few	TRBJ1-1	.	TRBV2	CASKPDRENTEAFF	TGTGCCAGCAAGCCCGACAGAGAGAACACTGAAGCTTTCTTT
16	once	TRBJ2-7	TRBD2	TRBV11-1	CASSFTIGGRAGEQYF	TGTGCCAGCAGCTTTACAATTGGCGGGAGGGCCGGCGAGCAGTACTTC
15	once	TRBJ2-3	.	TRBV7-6	CASSPQASLTDTQYF	TGTGCCAGCAGCCCACAGGCCTCCCTCACAGATACGCAGTATTTT
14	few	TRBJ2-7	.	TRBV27	CASSLVAGAGEQYF	TGTGCCAGCAGTTTAGTTGCGGGGGCTGGCGAGCAGTACTTC
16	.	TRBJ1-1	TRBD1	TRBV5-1	CASRPYTGTGATEAFF	TGCGCCAGCAGACCCTACACCGGGACAGGGGCCACTGAAGCTTTCTTT